This TCR beta chain appears in the sequencing data of a study of blood T cell repertoires in COVID-19. The CDR3 totals 14 residues. Trimming took 4 bases from V and 5 from J; bases not matched to a gene: 1. From germline, CDR1 is MDHEN and CDR2 SYDVKM. The repertoire was sequenced with immunoSEQ multiplex PCR; TCRdb's copy has only in-frame clones and lacks some. Altogether hundreds of thousands of clones are present, around 90% being singletons, with the ten largest covering just under 6.5%. The TCR comes from a woman aged 30 to 39 with acute COVID-19. The rearrangement joins TRBV28 to TRBJ1-5; 11 bases align to TRBD1. The sample consisted of PBMCs or T cells enriched from blood (not recorded which). The CDR3 here is CASSSGQGDQPQHF. CDR3 DNA: TGTGCCAGCAGTTCGGGACAGGGGGATCAGCCCCAGCATTTT.